The entry that follows covers one T cell receptor beta chain sequence. Its antigen is as yet unknown. Produced via immunoSEQ multiplex PCR; TCRdb's table is partial and in-frame only. In the table there are more than 85,000 clones, 74% of which are singletons. CDR3 length: 11 amino acids. Trimming left V 2 bases short and J 9 bases short, with 6 bases between. Looked up from germline, CDR1 is SGHTS and CDR2 is YDEGEE. The sample originates from a study of CD8 T cell repertoires and HIV-1 epitope variants. Across the whole study: Twenty-five autologous and known Gag and Nef epitope variant peptides each stimulated T cells separately. Separate from the cultures, 1M uncultured T cells served as baseline.

Overall study results and limits: Most of the nine antigen-specific clonotypes appeared cross-reactive to autologous or escape variants. Nef KF9 drew about five clonotypes and HW9 one, without TAALDMSHF responses.

This receptor was obtained from a male donor with HIV. This sequence joins TRBV5-8 and TRBJ2-1; D is uncertain. Source material: uncultured baseline CD8+ T cells from peripheral blood mononuclear cells (PBMCs). The CDR3 loop is CASSLLLEQFF. The CDR3 nucleotides read TGTGCCAGCAGCTTACTTCTTGAGCAGTTCTTC.